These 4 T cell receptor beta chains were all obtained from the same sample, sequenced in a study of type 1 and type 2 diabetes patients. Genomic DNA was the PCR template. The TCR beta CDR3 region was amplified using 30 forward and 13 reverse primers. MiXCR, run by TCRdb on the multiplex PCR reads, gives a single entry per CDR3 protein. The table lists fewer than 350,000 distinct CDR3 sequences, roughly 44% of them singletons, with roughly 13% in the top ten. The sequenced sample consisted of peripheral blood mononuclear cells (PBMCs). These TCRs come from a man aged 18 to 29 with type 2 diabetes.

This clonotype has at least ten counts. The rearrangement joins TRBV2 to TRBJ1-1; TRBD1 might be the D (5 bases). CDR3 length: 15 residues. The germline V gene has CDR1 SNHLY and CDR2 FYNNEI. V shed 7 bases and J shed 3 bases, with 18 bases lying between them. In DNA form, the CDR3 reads TGTGCCAGCATGTCCGCCAGGGCCATTTACACTGAAGCTTTCTTT. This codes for CASMSARAIYTEAFF.

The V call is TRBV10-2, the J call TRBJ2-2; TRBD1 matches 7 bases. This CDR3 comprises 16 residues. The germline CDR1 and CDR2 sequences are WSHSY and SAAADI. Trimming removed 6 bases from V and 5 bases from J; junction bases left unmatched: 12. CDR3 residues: CASRGSGQLLTGELFF. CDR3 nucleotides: TGCGCCAGCAGGGGATCGGGACAGCTATTAACCGGGGAGCTGTTTTTT.

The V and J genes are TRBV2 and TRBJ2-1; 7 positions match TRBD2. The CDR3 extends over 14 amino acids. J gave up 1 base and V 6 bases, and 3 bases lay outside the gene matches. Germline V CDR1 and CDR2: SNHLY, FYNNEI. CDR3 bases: TGTGCCAGCAGGGAACTAGCGTCCTACAATGAGCAGTTCTTC. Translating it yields CASRELASYNEQFF.

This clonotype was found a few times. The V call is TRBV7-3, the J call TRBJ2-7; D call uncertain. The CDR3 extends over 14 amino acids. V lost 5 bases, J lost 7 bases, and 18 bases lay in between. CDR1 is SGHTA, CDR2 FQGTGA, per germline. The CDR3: CASSLGPALSEQYF. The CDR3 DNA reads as TGTGCCAGCAGCCTCGGACCTGCGCTCTCGGAGCAGTACTTC.